This TCR beta chain was identified during a study of human T cells and chemical hapten exposure. Across the whole study: Sensitization involved placing 2% DPC onto an approximately 2 cm by approximately 2 cm region of upper inner arm skin.

Unique molecular identifiers were affixed to discrete cDNA molecules within the library. In the study's own analysis: TCR counts had a median of about 100,000 per sample and spanned roughly 20,000 to 690,600. MiXCR, applied by TCRdb to the RACE reads, yields one record per CDR3 protein. For this entry, the V and J calls and clone size follow TCRdb and not the study's own pipeline. This table holds approximately 100,000 distinct CDR3 sequences, roughly 9.1% found once. At least ten counts were recorded for this clonotype. As for time point: pre-sensitization, week 0. The treatment here: therapeutic diphenylcyclopropenone sensitization with weekly scalp DPC. Sequenced material: whole blood, taken in connection with sensitization to the hapten diphenylcyclopropenone (DPC). The clonotype comes from a woman aged 40 to 50 with alopecia areata. Some clones in this sample may be carry-over from other donors' samples.

The CDR3 loop is CASSQHRVLTTEAFF. Here the CDR3 DNA reads TGCGCCAGCAGCCAGCACAGGGTCCTGACCACTGAAGCTTTCTTT. J is TRBJ1-1 and V is TRBV4-3; a possible D gene is TRBD1 (6 bases). There are 15 residues in the CDR3. With 3 bases removed from V and 4 bases from J, the gap between germline ends came to 15 bases. CDR1 is LGHNA, CDR2 YSLEER, per germline.